This TCR beta chain was observed in a study of cytomegalovirus exposure and HLA in healthy donors. Repertoires were generated with immunoSEQ multiplex PCR, while TCRdb's copy carries only in-frame clones and drops some. The table shows approximately 140,000 clones, with roughly 90% occurring only once. A remark on this clone: Its target is unknown.

Study-wide results and caveats: The study designated 160 or so TCR beta chains cytomegalovirus-associated. Rare TCR sequences dominated, though some public TCRs recurred in many donors.

The CDR3 length is 11 residues. Germline CDR1 and CDR2: MNHNS and SASEGT. Trimming cost V 6 bases and J 3 bases, with 6 bases left between them. Sequenced input: PBMCs. The chain joins TRBV6-1 to TRBJ2-7, with D unresolved. The receptor was isolated from a man aged 18 to 29 in good health and CMV-seronegative. For the CDR3, the DNA is TGTGCCAGCAGGAACTACTACGAGCAGTACTTC. The encoded protein is CASRNYYEQYF.